The entry that follows covers one T cell receptor beta chain sequence. This specimen belongs to a study of blood T cell repertoires in COVID-19. Profiled with immunoSEQ multiplex PCR; TCRdb holds only in-frame clones, not every one. The sample gives 200,000 to 300,000 clones, just under 90% of which show up once; 0.85% to 0.9% is in the top ten. The V gene's germline CDR1 is LNHDA and CDR2 SQIVND (reference sequence). This CDR3 has 16 amino acids. Trimming removed 5 bases at V and 0 bases at J, with 16 bases between. This chain uses TRBV19 with TRBJ1-1, with a tentative D call TRBD1 (6 bases). The receptor was isolated from a man aged 50-59 years who had been exposed to COVID-19. The sample taken for sequencing was PBMCs or T cells enriched from blood (not recorded which). CDR3 DNA sequence: TGTGCCAGTAGTGTCCGTTCGGACAGATTGAACACTGAAGCTTTCTTT. This translates into CASSVRSDRLNTEAFF.